These 32 T cell receptor beta chains were all obtained from the same sample, sequenced in a study of cytomegalovirus exposure and HLA in healthy donors. 60 Vbeta and 13 Jbeta primers were used in PCR. Here immunoSEQ multiplex PCR was the method, and the copy in TCRdb shows in-frame clones only, minus some. This table holds some 100,000 clones, around 84% found once. Source material: PBMCs. The receptor source for this set is a young woman in good health and CMV-seronegative.

This clone was detected a few times. The J gene is TRBJ2-2, the V gene TRBV2; 8 positions match TRBD2. This CDR3 has 15 amino acids. Per the germline V gene, CDR1 is SNHLY and CDR2 is FYNNEI. V lost 5 bases and J lost 2; bases outside the gene matches: 4. CDR3 DNA: TGTGCCAGCAGTATCGGGGGGGCTAACACCGGGGAGCTGTTTTTT. Residues: CASSIGGANTGELFF.

The chain links TRBV27 to TRBJ2-2, with 7 nucleotides matching TRBD2. Germline lookup yields CDR1 MNHEY and CDR2 SMNVEV (reference sequence). The V gene end was trimmed by 5 bases and the J gene end by 5 bases; junction bases not matched to a gene: 8. The CDR3 sequence is 15 residues long. The CDR3 DNA is TGTGCCAGCAGTCCCAGCGGGAAGGGGACCGGGGAGCTGTTTTTT. Protein product: CASSPSGKGTGELFF.

The J gene is TRBJ2-1, the V gene TRBV4-3; 8 nucleotides align to TRBD2. In germline, CDR1 is LGHNA, CDR2 YSLEER. The CDR3 loop spans 16 amino acids. V trimming: 0 bases; J trimming: 7 bases; junction bases outside the gene matches: 8. CDR3 nucleotides: TGCGCCAGCAGCCAAGATCGCGCGGGAGGTTGGAATGAGCAGTTCTTC. This codes for CASSQDRAGGWNEQFF.

The chain joins TRBV15 to TRBJ2-7; D is uncertain. This CDR3 has 14 amino acids. Trimming removed 0 bases from V and 4 bases from J, with 10 bases in between. The V gene's germline CDR1 is LNHNV and CDR2 YYDKDF (reference sequence). In nucleotides, the CDR3 is TGTGCCACCAGCAGAGATCTAAACGATTACGAGCAGTACTTC. Translated: CATSRDLNDYEQYF.

The gene calls are TRBV28 and TRBJ2-3; weak D call: TRBD2 (6 bases). V was clipped by 6 bases and J by 2 bases, with 18 bases between them. The CDR3 spans 16 residues. Germline CDR1 MDHEN, CDR2 SYDVKM. The CDR3: CASSSPRGTNTDTQYF. CDR3 nucleotide sequence: TGTGCCAGCAGCTCCCCTCGCGGGACCAACACAGATACGCAGTATTTT.

For this clone: The sample has other DNA sequences that encode this CDR3 too. The gene calls are TRBV4-3 and TRBJ2-5; 7 bases agree with TRBD2. The V and J ends lost 1 base and 4 bases, in that order; junction bases with no gene match: 6. Germline V gene data show CDR1 as LGHNA and CDR2 as YSLEER. The CDR3 spans 15 residues. DNA for the CDR3: TGCGCCAGCAGCCAAGTTATCGGCGGGGGAGAGACCCAGTACTTC. Translated: CASSQVIGGGETQYF.

This clone was detected only a few times. This chain uses TRBV30 with TRBJ1-4; D is possibly TRBD1 (6 bases). V shed 2 bases and J shed 8 bases, with 12 bases lying between them. The CDR3 spans 13 residues. Germline CDR1 is GTSNPN and CDR2 is SVGIG (reference sequence). CDR3 DNA: TGTGCCTGGAGTCCCAGGGGTGGAGAAAAACTGTTTTTT. Protein product: CAWSPRGGEKLFF.

The genes are TRBV27 and TRBJ2-5; TRBD1 agrees at 9 bases. Trimming took 6 bases from V and 4 from J; bases not matched to a gene: 21. This CDR3 has 19 amino acids. Germline V gene sequence: CDR1 MNHEY, CDR2 SMNVEV (reference sequence). CDR3 in amino acids: CASSQTGGAWRMRAETQYF. The CDR3 DNA reads TGTGCCAGCAGCCAGACAGGGGGAGCCTGGAGGATGAGAGCAGAGACCCAGTACTTC.

The chain uses TRBV28 and TRBJ2-7; 7 bases line up with TRBD1. The CDR3 runs to 14 residues. Per germline, CDR1 MDHEN and CDR2 SYDVKM. V dropped 6 bases and J dropped 0; count of bases not matched to a gene: 5. CDR3 in amino acids: CASSRGQSSYEQYF. The CDR3, as DNA: TGTGCCAGCAGCAGGGGACAGAGCTCCTACGAGCAGTACTTC.

CDR3 loop: CASSRGTSGVNQETQYF. DNA for the CDR3: TGCGCCAGCAGCCGGGGGACTAGCGGGGTAAACCAAGAGACCCAGTACTTC. The chain joins TRBV4-1 to TRBJ2-5, with TRBD2 identical over 13 bases. CDR1 and CDR2 (germline): MGHRA, YSYEKL. The CDR3 consists of 17 residues. With V trimmed by 4 bases and J by 0 bases, 5 bases remained unmatched.

The rearrangement links TRBV2 to TRBJ2-7; TRBD2 agrees at 7 bases. The CDR3 runs to 13 residues. Germline V lookup: CDR1 SNHLY, CDR2 FYNNEI. V was pared by 6 bases and J by 2 bases, with 4 bases of the junction left unmatched. The CDR3 spells CASSRDYTYEQYF. In nucleotides, the CDR3 is TGTGCCAGCAGCCGGGACTACACCTACGAGCAGTACTTC. The full variable domain, rest sourced from reference TRBV2 and TRBJ2-7, is EPEVTQTPSHQVTQMGQEVILRCVPISNHLYFYWYRQILGQKVEFLVSFYNNEISEKSEIFDDQFSVERPDGSNFTLKIRSTKLEDSAMYFCASSRDYTYEQYFGPGTRLTVT.

This clone has only one observation. The chain joins TRBV7-9 to TRBJ2-5; TRBD1 matches at 8 bases. CDR1 and CDR2 (germline): SEHNR, FQNEAQ (reference sequence). The V segment lost 5 bases and the J segment 0 bases; nucleotides outside the gene matches: 5. The CDR3 contains 15 residues. The CDR3 sequence is CASSPEDRDQETQYF. The CDR3 nucleotides read TGTGCCAGCAGCCCAGAGGACAGGGACCAAGAGACCCAGTACTTC.

This clone is a singleton in its sample. This chain joins TRBV28 and TRBJ2-7, with 12 bases fitting TRBD1. The CDR3 runs 14 residues. The V gene's germline CDR1 is MDHEN and CDR2 SYDVKM. V gave up 8 bases and J gave up 4 bases; unmatched junction bases: 6. The CDR3 region is CASEGTGGRYEQYF. The CDR3 DNA reads TGTGCCAGCGAGGGGACAGGGGGCAGGTACGAGCAGTACTTC.

The rearrangement joins TRBV14 to TRBJ2-2; D perhaps matches TRBD2 (6 bases). The CDR3 spans 15 residues. Trimming cost V 4 bases and J 5 bases, with 14 bases left between them. Looked up from germline, CDR1 is SGHDN and CDR2 is FVKESK. CDR3 coding DNA: TGTGCCAGCAGCCCCCGACTAGTTCCGACCGGGGAGCTGTTTTTT. Protein sequence: CASSPRLVPTGELFF.

CDR3 sequence: CASSPTGTRNSYEQYF. The CDR3 DNA sequence: TGCGCCAGCAGCCCTACCGGGACTAGGAACTCCTACGAGCAGTACTTC. The chain links TRBV4-1 to TRBJ2-7; 8 positions agree with TRBD2. This CDR3 has 16 amino acids. Trimming at V came to 4 bases and at J to 0 bases, leaving 8 bases not matched to a gene. Looked up from germline, CDR1 is MGHRA and CDR2 is YSYEKL.

The chain couples TRBV27 to TRBJ2-3; a weak D match, TRBD2 (7 bases). CDR1 MNHEY and CDR2 SMNVEV come from the germline V gene (reference sequence). CDR3 length: 16 amino acids. V was clipped by 8 bases and J by 5 bases, with 23 bases between them. The CDR3, as DNA: TGTGCCAGCTACCCCGTAGGGGGAGGGCCTAAAGATACGCAGTATTTT. Its translation is CASYPVGGGPKDTQYF.

This clone was seen only once. The V gene is TRBV10-3, the J gene TRBJ2-5; 8 nucleotides line up with TRBD2. Germline V gene sequence: CDR1 ENHRY, CDR2 SYGVKD. The CDR3 is 16 residues long. Losses at the gene ends were 6 bases for V and 11 bases for J; bases not matched to a gene: 20. This chain's CDR3 is CAISLILAASRVEQYF. CDR3 DNA: TGTGCCATCAGCCTTATACTAGCGGCCTCGAGAGTGGAGCAGTACTTC.

The chain couples TRBV6-5 to TRBJ2-1, with D perhaps TRBD2 (5 bases). Per germline, CDR1 MNHEY and CDR2 SVGAGI. V was pared by 0 bases and J by 3 bases, with 9 bases between. The CDR3 sequence is 15 residues long. Here the CDR3 reads CASSYSGEGYNEQFF. DNA for the CDR3: TGTGCCAGCAGTTACTCGGGAGAGGGCTACAATGAGCAGTTCTTC.

The chain combines TRBV27 with TRBJ2-3; a possible D gene is TRBD1 (6 bases). This CDR3 is built from 16 residues. Trimming removed 5 bases at V and 0 bases at J, with 15 bases between. Germline CDR1 and CDR2: MNHEY and SMNVEV (reference sequence). CDR3 loop: CASSTNRASSTDTQYF. In DNA, the CDR3 is TGTGCCAGCAGTACCAACAGGGCGTCTAGCACAGATACGCAGTATTTT.

There are a few counts of this clone. The chain joins TRBV29-1 to TRBJ2-4; a weak D match, TRBD1 (5 bases). The germline V gene encodes CDR1 SQVTM and CDR2 ANQGSEA. The V gene lost 4 bases and the J gene lost 4 bases, with 5 bases spanning the gap. The CDR3 has 11 residues. CDR3 sequence reads: CSVGQKNIQYF. The CDR3 DNA sequence: TGCAGCGTTGGACAGAAAAACATTCAGTACTTC. The full variable domain, completed using reference TRBV29-1 and TRBJ2-4, is SAVISQKPSRDICQRGTSLTIQCQVDSQVTMMFWYRQQPGQSLTLIATANQGSEATYESGFVIDKFPISRPNLTFSTLTVSNMSPEDSSIYLCSVGQKNIQYFGAGTRLSVL.

The V and J genes are TRBV19 and TRBJ2-3; TRBD1 matches at 10 bases. J gave up 5 bases and V 4 bases, and 3 bases lay outside the gene matches. Germline assignment: CDR1 LNHDA and CDR2 SQIVND (reference sequence). The CDR3 is made up of 14 amino acids. This CDR3 reads CASSTGQGRDTQYF. The CDR3 DNA follows: TGTGCCAGTAGTACGGGACAGGGGAGAGATACGCAGTATTTT.

V usage is TRBV7-2 and J usage is TRBJ2-1; 12 bases fit TRBD2. The junction had 16 bases not matched to a gene; V was cut back by 8 bases and J by 8 bases. This CDR3 comprises 17 residues. Germline V lookup: CDR1 SGHTA, CDR2 FQGNSA. As DNA, the CDR3 is TGTGCCAGCCGAAAACCCCCTAGCGGGAGGGCCCTGGATGAGCAGTTCTTC. This encodes CASRKPPSGRALDEQFF. Using reference TRBV7-2 and TRBJ2-1 for the parts outside the CDR3, the full variable domain is GAGVSQSPSNKVTEKGKDVELRCDPISGHTALYWYRQSLGQGLEFLIYFQGNSAPDKSGLPSDRFSAERTGGSVSTLTIQRTQQEDSAVYLCASRKPPSGRALDEQFFGPGTRLTVL.

This chain joins TRBV13 and TRBJ2-7; 9 bases align to TRBD1. This CDR3 region has 15 residues. The germline gives CDR1 PRHDT, CDR2 FYEKMQ (reference sequence). V lost 4 bases, J lost 2 bases, and 6 bases stayed unmatched. The CDR3 is CASSSKTGGPYEQYF. The CDR3 nucleotides are TGTGCCAGCAGCTCAAAGACAGGGGGACCCTACGAGCAGTACTTC.

This chain links TRBV7-2 with TRBJ1-2, with a weak D call TRBD1 (6 bases). The V gene's germline CDR1 is SGHTA and CDR2 FQGNSA. The V end lost 1 base, the J end lost 3 bases, and 6 bases lay between the germline ends. The CDR3 runs to 13 residues. CDR3 in amino acids: CASSLDRDYGYTF. In nucleotides, the CDR3 is TGTGCCAGCAGCTTAGACAGGGACTATGGCTACACCTTC.

V usage is TRBV10-3 and J usage is TRBJ2-7, with 8 bases fitting TRBD2. The V segment lost 6 bases and the J segment 0 bases; nucleotides outside the gene matches: 4. CDR3 length: 14 residues. From germline, CDR1 is ENHRY and CDR2 SYGVKD. CDR3: CAISPGGSSYEQYF. The CDR3 nucleotides read TGTGCCATCAGCCCGGGAGGGAGCTCCTACGAGCAGTACTTC.

This clone came up a few times. The chain is built from TRBV5-4 and TRBJ2-7, with 11 bases aligning to TRBD2. The trim removed 1 base at V and 4 bases at J, leaving 10 bases unmatched. Per germline, CDR1 SGHNT and CDR2 YYREEE (reference sequence). This CDR3 comprises 17 residues. The chain's CDR3 is CASSLTRTSGHLYEQYF. The CDR3 DNA reads as TGTGCCAGCAGCTTGACCCGGACTAGCGGGCATCTTTACGAGCAGTACTTC.

This chain links TRBV10-3 with TRBJ2-1; the D gene is possibly TRBD2 (6 bases). CDR3 length: 15 residues. The germline V and J ends were trimmed by 8 bases and 10 bases, with 24 bases remaining between them. Germline CDR1 ENHRY, CDR2 SYGVKD. The CDR3 DNA is TGTGCCATCTCTAAGTCGGGAGAAGCGAGCGGGGAGCAGTTCTTC. Protein product: CAISKSGEASGEQFF.

The V call is TRBV19, the J call TRBJ2-3; D possibly corresponds to TRBD1 (7 bases). Trimming removed 6 bases from V and 4 bases from J, with 17 bases in between. CDR3 length: 15 amino acids. Looked up from germline, CDR1 is LNHDA and CDR2 is SQIVND (reference sequence). The CDR3 loop reads CASSAGRGAADTQYF. The CDR3 coding sequence is TGTGCCAGTAGCGCCGGCAGGGGGGCGGCAGATACGCAGTATTTT.

The chain is built from TRBV7-2 and TRBJ1-6; D is ambiguous. Germline lookup yields CDR1 SGHTA and CDR2 FQGNSA. The CDR3 is made up of 15 amino acids. V shed 3 bases and J shed 10 bases, with 16 bases lying between them. This CDR3 is CASSFLSGGRSPLHF. The CDR3 DNA reads as TGTGCCAGCAGCTTCTTATCGGGTGGAAGGTCACCCCTCCACTTT.

V gene TRBV2 combines with J gene TRBJ2-3; weak D call: TRBD2 (5 bases). Germline assignment: CDR1 SNHLY and CDR2 FYNNEI. The V end was cut by 7 bases, the J end by 1 base, with 12 bases between. The CDR3 loop spans 14 amino acids. The CDR3 nucleotides read TGTGCCAGCACTCTGAGCGGTCGCACAGATACGCAGTATTTT. It translates to CASTLSGRTDTQYF.

The V and J genes are TRBV9 and TRBJ1-2; TRBD1 agrees at 9 bases. CDR3 length: 14 amino acids. V lost 4 bases to trimming and J lost 8 bases; unmatched junction nucleotides: 9. CDR1 is SGDLS, CDR2 YYNGEE, per germline. The CDR3 region has the DNA TGTGCCAGCAGCCCAGGACAGGGGAGCTGGGGCTACACCTTC. Translated: CASSPGQGSWGYTF.

This sequence joins TRBV4-3 and TRBJ2-1; 10 nucleotides agree with TRBD2. V shed 4 bases and J 7 bases; nucleotides not matched to a gene: 10. Germline loops: CDR1 LGHNA, CDR2 YSLEER. This CDR3 comprises 16 residues. In DNA form, the CDR3 reads TGCGCCAGCAGCCGAGTAGCGGGAGGAGATAGAAATGAGCAGTTCTTC. Its protein product is CASSRVAGGDRNEQFF.